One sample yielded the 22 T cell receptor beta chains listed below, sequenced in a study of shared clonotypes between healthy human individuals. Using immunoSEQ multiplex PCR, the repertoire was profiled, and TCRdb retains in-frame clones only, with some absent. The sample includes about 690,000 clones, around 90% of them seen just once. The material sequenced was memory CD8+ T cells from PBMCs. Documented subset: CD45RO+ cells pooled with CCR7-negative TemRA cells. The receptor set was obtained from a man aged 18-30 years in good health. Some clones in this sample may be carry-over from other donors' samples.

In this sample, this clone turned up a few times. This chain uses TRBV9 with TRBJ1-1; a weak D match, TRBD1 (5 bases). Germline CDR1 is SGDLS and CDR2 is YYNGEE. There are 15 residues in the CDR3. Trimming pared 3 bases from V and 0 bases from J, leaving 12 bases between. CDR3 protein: CASSATGTLNTEAFF. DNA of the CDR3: TGTGCCAGCAGCGCTACCGGGACCTTGAACACTGAAGCTTTCTTT.

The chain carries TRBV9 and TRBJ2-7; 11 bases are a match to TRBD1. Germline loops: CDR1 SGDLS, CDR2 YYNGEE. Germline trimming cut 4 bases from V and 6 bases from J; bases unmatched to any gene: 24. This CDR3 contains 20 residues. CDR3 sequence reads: CASSPRVWDRGTRGPGEQYF. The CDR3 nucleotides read TGTGCCAGCAGCCCGCGTGTCTGGGACAGGGGGACGCGGGGGCCGGGCGAGCAGTACTTC.

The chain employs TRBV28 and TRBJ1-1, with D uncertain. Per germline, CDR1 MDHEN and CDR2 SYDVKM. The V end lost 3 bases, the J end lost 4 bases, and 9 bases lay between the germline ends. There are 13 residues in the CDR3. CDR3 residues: CASSLAAGTEAFF. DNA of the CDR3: TGTGCCAGCAGTTTGGCGGCTGGCACTGAAGCTTTCTTT.

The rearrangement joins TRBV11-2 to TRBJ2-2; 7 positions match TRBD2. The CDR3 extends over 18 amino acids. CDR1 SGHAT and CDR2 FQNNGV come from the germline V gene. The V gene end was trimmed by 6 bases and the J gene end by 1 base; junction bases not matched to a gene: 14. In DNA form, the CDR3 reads TGTGCCAGCAGAAAAACAGTACGAGCGGGGAAGAACACCGGGGAGCTGTTTTTT. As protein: CASRKTVRAGKNTGELFF. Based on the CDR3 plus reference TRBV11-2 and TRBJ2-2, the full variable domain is EAGVAQSPRYKIIEKRQSVAFWCNPISGHATLYWYQQILGQGPKLLIQFQNNGVVDDSQLPKDRFSAERLKGVDSTLKIQPAKLEDSAVYLCASRKTVRAGKNTGELFFGEGSRLTVL.

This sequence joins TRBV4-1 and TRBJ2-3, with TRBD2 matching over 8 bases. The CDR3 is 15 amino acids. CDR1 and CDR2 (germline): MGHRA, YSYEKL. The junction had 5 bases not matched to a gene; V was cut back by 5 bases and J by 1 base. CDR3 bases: TGCGCCAGCAGCGAACTAGCGGAGCGCACAGATACGCAGTATTTT. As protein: CASSELAERTDTQYF.

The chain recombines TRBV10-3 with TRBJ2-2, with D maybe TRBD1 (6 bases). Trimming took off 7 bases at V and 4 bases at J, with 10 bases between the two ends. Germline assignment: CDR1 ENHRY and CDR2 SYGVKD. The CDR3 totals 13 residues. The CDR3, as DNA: TGTGCCATCAAGGACAGTTCCACCGGGGAGCTGTTTTTT. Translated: CAIKDSSTGELFF.

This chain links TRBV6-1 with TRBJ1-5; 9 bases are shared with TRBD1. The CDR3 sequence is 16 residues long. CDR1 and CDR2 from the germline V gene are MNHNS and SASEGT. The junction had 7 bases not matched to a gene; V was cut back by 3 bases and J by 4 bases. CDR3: CASSDGGTGKNQPQHF. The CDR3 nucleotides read TGTGCCAGCAGTGATGGGGGGACAGGGAAAAATCAGCCCCAGCATTTT.

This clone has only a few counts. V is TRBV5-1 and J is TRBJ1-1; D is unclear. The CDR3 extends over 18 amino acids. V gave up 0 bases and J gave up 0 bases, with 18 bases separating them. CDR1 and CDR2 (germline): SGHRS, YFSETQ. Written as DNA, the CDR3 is TGCGCCAGCAGCTTGGACCCAACGGGAGTTCTCATGAACACTGAAGCTTTCTTT. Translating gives CASSLDPTGVLMNTEAFF.

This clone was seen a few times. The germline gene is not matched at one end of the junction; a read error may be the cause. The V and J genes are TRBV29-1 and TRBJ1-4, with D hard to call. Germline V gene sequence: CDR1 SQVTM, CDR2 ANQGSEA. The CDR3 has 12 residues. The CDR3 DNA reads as TGCAGCGTTAGACGGCTGAATGGCTTTTTGGTTTTT. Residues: CSVRRLNGFLVF.

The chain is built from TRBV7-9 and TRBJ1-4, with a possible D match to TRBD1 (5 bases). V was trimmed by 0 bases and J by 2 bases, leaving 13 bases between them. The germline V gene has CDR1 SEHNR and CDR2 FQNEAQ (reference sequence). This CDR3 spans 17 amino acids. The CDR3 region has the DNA TGTGCCAGCAGCTTAGCGGGGCAGCTAGGTACTAATGAAAAACTGTTTTTT. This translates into CASSLAGQLGTNEKLFF.

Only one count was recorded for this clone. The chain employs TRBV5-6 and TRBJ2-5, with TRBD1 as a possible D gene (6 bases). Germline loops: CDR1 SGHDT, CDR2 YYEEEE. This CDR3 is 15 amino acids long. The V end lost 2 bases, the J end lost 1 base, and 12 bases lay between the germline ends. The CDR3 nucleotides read TGTGCCAGCAGCTTTATTGGACAGCTCCAAGAGACCCAGTACTTC. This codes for CASSFIGQLQETQYF.

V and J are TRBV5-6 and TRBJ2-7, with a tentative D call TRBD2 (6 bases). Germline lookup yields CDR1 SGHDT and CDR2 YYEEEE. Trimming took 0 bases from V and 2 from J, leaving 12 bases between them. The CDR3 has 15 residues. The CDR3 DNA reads TGTGCCAGCAGCTTGGCTGTGGGGGGTCCCTACGAGCAGTACTTC. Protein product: CASSLAVGGPYEQYF.

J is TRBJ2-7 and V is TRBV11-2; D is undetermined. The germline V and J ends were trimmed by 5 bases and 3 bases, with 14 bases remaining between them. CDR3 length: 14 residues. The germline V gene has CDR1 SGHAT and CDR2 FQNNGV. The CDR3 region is CASSIAATFYEQYF. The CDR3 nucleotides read TGTGCCAGCAGCATCGCCGCCACCTTCTACGAGCAGTACTTC.

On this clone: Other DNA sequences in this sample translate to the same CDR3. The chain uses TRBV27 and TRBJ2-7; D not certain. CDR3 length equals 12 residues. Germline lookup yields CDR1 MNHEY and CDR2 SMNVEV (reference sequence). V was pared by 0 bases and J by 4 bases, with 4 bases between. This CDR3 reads CASSLSGYEQYF. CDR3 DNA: TGTGCCAGCAGTTTATCGGGTTACGAGCAGTACTTC.

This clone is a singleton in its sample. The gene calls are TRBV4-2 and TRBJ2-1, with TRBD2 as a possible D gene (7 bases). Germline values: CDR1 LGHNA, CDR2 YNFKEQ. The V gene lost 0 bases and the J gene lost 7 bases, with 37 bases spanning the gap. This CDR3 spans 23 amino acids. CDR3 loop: CASSQEIVFSESSGAGAQNEQFF. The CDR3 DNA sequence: TGTGCCAGCAGCCAAGAAATCGTCTTTAGTGAATCTTCAGGGGCGGGAGCTCAGAATGAGCAGTTCTTC.

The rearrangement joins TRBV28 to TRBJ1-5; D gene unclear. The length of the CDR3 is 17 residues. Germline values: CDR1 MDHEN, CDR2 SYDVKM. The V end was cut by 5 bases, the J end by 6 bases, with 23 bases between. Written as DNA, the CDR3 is TGTGCCAGCAGTATACGACACAACCCAAGGGTCCGTCAGCCCCAGCATTTT. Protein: CASSIRHNPRVRQPQHF.

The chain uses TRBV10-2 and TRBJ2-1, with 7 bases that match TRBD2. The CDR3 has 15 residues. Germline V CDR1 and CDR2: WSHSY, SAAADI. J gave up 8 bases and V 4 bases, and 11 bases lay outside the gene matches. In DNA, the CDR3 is TGCGCCAGCAGTGCGCCGAGCGGGGTGGGGTATGAGCAGTTCTTC. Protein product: CASSAPSGVGYEQFF.

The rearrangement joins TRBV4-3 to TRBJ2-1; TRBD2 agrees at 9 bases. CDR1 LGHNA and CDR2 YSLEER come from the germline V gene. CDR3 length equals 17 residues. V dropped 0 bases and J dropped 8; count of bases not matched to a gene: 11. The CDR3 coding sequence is TGCGCCAGCAGCCAAGATTTGGGTAGCGGGAGTCTCGATGAGCAGTTCTTC. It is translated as CASSQDLGSGSLDEQFF.

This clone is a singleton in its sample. CDR3 nucleotides: TGTGCCAGCAGGGGCTCCGAGTACTACGAGCAGTACTTC. Translated: CASRGSEYYEQYF. The chain has TRBV7-9 and TRBJ2-7; no clear D gene. The germline V and J ends were trimmed by 6 bases and 3 bases, with 12 bases remaining between them. From germline, CDR1 is SEHNR and CDR2 FQNEAQ (reference sequence). The CDR3 contains 13 residues.

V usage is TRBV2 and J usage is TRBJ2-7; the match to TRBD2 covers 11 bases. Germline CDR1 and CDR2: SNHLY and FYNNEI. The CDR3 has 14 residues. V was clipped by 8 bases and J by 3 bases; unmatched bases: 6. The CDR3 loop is CASQGTSGIYEQYF. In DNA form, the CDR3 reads TGTGCCAGCCAAGGGACTAGCGGAATCTACGAGCAGTACTTC.

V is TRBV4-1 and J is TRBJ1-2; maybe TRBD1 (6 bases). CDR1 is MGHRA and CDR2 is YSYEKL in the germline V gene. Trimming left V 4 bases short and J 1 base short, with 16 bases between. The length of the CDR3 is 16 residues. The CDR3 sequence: CASSPDPTGINYGYTF. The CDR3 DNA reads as TGCGCCAGCAGCCCGGACCCTACAGGGATTAACTATGGCTACACCTTC.

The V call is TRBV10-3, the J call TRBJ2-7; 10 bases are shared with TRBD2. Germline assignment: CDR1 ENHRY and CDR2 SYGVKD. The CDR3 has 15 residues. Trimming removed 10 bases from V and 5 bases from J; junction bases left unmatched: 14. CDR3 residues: CATISTSGIAHEQYF. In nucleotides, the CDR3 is TGTGCCACCATATCCACTAGCGGGATTGCCCACGAGCAGTACTTC.